These 26 T cell receptor beta chains were all obtained from the same sample, sequenced in a study of blood T cell repertoires in COVID-19. The protocol was immunoSEQ multiplex PCR, while the TCRdb copy is restricted to in-frame clones and leaves out a portion. The profile shows nearly 350,000 clones, about 90% of them singletons. Input material: peripheral blood. The receptors stem from a woman aged 18-35 years who had recovered from COVID-19.

The DNA for the CDR3 is TGTGCCAGTAGTGGGAAGGGACTAGCGGTCTACAATGAGCAGTTCTTC. Its protein is CASSGKGLAVYNEQFF. The rearrangement uses TRBV19 and TRBJ2-1; 11 bases map to TRBD2. The CDR3 is 16 residues long. Germline trimming cut 5 bases from V and 3 bases from J; bases unmatched to any gene: 6. Germline lookup yields CDR1 LNHDA and CDR2 SQIVND (reference sequence).

V is TRBV7-7 and J is TRBJ2-3; 7 nucleotides align to TRBD2. Per the germline V gene, CDR1 is SSHAT and CDR2 is FNYEAQ (reference sequence). The CDR3 runs to 18 residues. V dropped 4 bases and J dropped 4; count of bases not matched to a gene: 17. CDR3: CASSSRPVAGIHSDTQYF. The CDR3 DNA is TGTGCCAGCAGCTCTAGGCCCGTAGCGGGTATTCATTCAGATACGCAGTATTTT.

Here the CDR3 DNA reads TGTGCCACCAGCAGAGACAGGGGGAATATTTACGAGCAGTACGTC. Residues: CATSRDRGNIYEQYV. This chain uses TRBV15 with TRBJ2-7, with 7 bases that match TRBD1. CDR3 length equals 15 residues. Germline lookup yields CDR1 LNHNV and CDR2 YYDKDF (reference sequence). With 0 bases clipped from V and 4 bases from J, the junction kept 6 bases outside the gene matches.

This CDR3 reads CASMRKAEYNEQFF. CDR3 nucleotides: TGTGCCAGCATGCGTAAAGCGGAGTACAATGAGCAGTTCTTC. The chain is built from TRBV2 and TRBJ2-1; possible D gene TRBD2, 5 bases. V was cut by 7 bases and J by 4 bases, with 14 bases left in between. Germline CDR1 is SNHLY and CDR2 is FYNNEI. The CDR3 spans 14 residues.

This chain joins TRBV4-1 and TRBJ1-3; 7 bases fit TRBD1. The CDR3 runs to 20 residues. Germline CDR1 is MGHRA and CDR2 is YSYEKL. After removal of 0 bases from V and 0 bases from J, the junction contained 14 bases not matched to a gene. CDR3 sequence (DNA): TGCGCCAGCAGCCAAGATGCCCGACAGGGTTCTGGCCTCTCTGGAAACACCATATATTTT. It codes for CASSQDARQGSGLSGNTIYF.

V usage is TRBV5-1 and J usage is TRBJ1-1; 10 nucleotides align to TRBD1. CDR1 is SGHRS and CDR2 is YFSETQ in the germline V gene. The ends lost 3 bases at V and 5 bases at J; junction bases unmatched: 7. The length of the CDR3 is 15 residues. The CDR3 sequence is CASSYRTGGLTEAFF. In DNA form, the CDR3 reads TGCGCCAGCAGCTATCGGACAGGGGGGTTGACTGAAGCTTTCTTT. The whole variable domain, remainder taken from reference TRBV5-1 and TRBJ1-1, is KAGVTQTPRYLIKTRGQQVTLSCSPISGHRSVSWYQQTPGQGLQFLFEYFSETQRNKGNFPGRFSGRQFSNSRSEMNVSTLELGDSALYLCASSYRTGGLTEAFFGQGTRLTVV.

The J gene is TRBJ2-3, the V gene TRBV12-3 or TRBV12-4; no clear D gene. Deletions cut 5 bases from V and 4 bases from J, with 10 bases between. The CDR3 extends over 13 amino acids. DNA for the CDR3: TGTGCCAGCAGTCTCACGTCGGCAGATACGCAGTATTTT. This encodes CASSLTSADTQYF.

This chain joins TRBV11-2 and TRBJ2-3; D is uncertain. V was cut by 2 bases and J by 4 bases, with 10 bases left in between. Germline V gene data show CDR1 as SGHAT and CDR2 as FQNNGV. The length of the CDR3 is 14 residues. For the CDR3, the DNA is TGTGCCAGCAGCTTAAGTCTCCGGTCAGATACGCAGTATTTT. This sequence encodes CASSLSLRSDTQYF.

The V gene is TRBV5-4, the J gene TRBJ2-1; 7 bases align to TRBD2. With 5 bases clipped from V and 12 bases from J, the junction kept 8 bases outside the gene matches. The CDR3 loop spans 12 amino acids. The germline V gene has CDR1 SGHNT and CDR2 YYREEE (reference sequence). The CDR3 DNA sequence: TGTGCCAGCAGGAGTTGGGCGGGAGCGCAGTTCTTC. Its translation: CASRSWAGAQFF.

This chain connects TRBV5-4 to TRBJ1-3; D uncertain. V lost 2 bases and J 2 bases, leaving 11 bases between the germline ends. The CDR3 consists of 15 residues. In germline, CDR1 is SGHNT, CDR2 YYREEE (reference sequence). The DNA for the CDR3 is TGTGCCAGCAGCTTAGAGGCCGGGACTGGAAACACCATATATTTT. This gives the protein CASSLEAGTGNTIYF.

This chain's CDR3 is CSVEGGTGRAFF. As DNA, the CDR3 is TGCAGCGTTGAAGGGGGGACAGGCAGGGCTTTCTTT. The gene calls are TRBV29-1 and TRBJ1-1; 8 bases map to TRBD1. J lost 11 bases, V lost 1 base, and 6 bases had no gene match. The CDR3 length is 12 residues. In germline, CDR1 is SQVTM, CDR2 ANQGSEA.

This chain joins TRBV28 and TRBJ1-4; D gene ambiguous. The V end was cut by 2 bases, the J end by 4 bases, with 8 bases between. CDR3 size: 14 residues. Germline-derived CDR1 and CDR2 are MDHEN and SYDVKM. CDR3 in amino acids: CASSLQLLNEKLFF. For the CDR3, the DNA is TGTGCCAGCAGTTTACAGTTGCTTAATGAAAAACTGTTTTTT.

This chain joins TRBV10-3 and TRBJ2-5, with 10 bases aligning to TRBD2. The V and J ends lost 9 bases and 2 bases, in that order; junction bases with no gene match: 15. The CDR3 is made up of 17 amino acids. The germline gives CDR1 ENHRY, CDR2 SYGVKD. CDR3: CAIRNPGTSANQETQYF. In DNA, the CDR3 is TGTGCCATACGAAATCCCGGGACTAGCGCTAATCAAGAGACCCAGTACTTC.

This clone has only one observation. The chain uses TRBV19 and TRBJ2-7; D is unresolved. Per germline, CDR1 LNHDA and CDR2 SQIVND (reference sequence). The CDR3 is 15 amino acids. V was clipped by 4 bases and J by 3 bases, with 16 bases between them. CDR3 in DNA: TGTGCCAGTAGTACCCGGTTGGGCTACTTCTACGAGCAGTACGTC. Its protein is CASSTRLGYFYEQYV.

The V gene is TRBV5-1, the J gene TRBJ2-1; 13 bases match TRBD2. V gave up 1 base and J gave up 8 bases; unmatched junction bases: 6. CDR1 is SGHRS, CDR2 YFSETQ, per germline. The CDR3 totals 16 residues. CDR3 residues: CASSLTGTSGIYEQFF. Written as DNA, the CDR3 is TGCGCCAGCAGCTTGACCGGGACTAGCGGGATTTATGAGCAGTTCTTC.

The count of this clone is one. The CDR3 DNA reads TGTGCCAGCAGTTATCTACGACAGCCCAATCAGCCCCAGCATTTT. Amino acid sequence: CASSYLRQPNQPQHF. The chain employs TRBV6-2 or TRBV6-3 and TRBJ1-5, with a tentative D call TRBD1 (5 bases). V was shortened by 3 bases and J by 3 bases, with 12 bases between the two germline ends. Germline CDR1 MNHEY, CDR2 SVGEGT. The CDR3 is made up of 15 amino acids.

The chain has TRBV14 and TRBJ2-1; 9 bases fit TRBD1. Germline CDR1 reads SGHDN; CDR2 reads FVKESK. V gave up 6 bases and J gave up 6 bases; unmatched junction bases: 6. The CDR3 has 14 amino acids. The CDR3 sequence is CASRQPGQGNEQFF. In DNA, the CDR3 is TGTGCCAGCAGACAACCGGGACAGGGCAATGAGCAGTTCTTC.

V and J are TRBV19 and TRBJ2-5; TRBD2 matches at 9 bases. The CDR3 has 16 residues. V lost 6 bases to trimming and J lost 2 bases; unmatched junction nucleotides: 10. Germline assignment: CDR1 LNHDA and CDR2 SQIVND (reference sequence). CDR3 amino acids: CASSTTSGWGQETQYF. The CDR3 region has the DNA TGTGCCAGTAGCACGACTAGCGGCTGGGGACAAGAGACCCAGTACTTC.

V gene TRBV6-5 combines with J gene TRBJ1-1; D perhaps matches TRBD1 (6 bases). V lost 2 bases to trimming and J lost 4 bases, with 11 bases between them. CDR3 length equals 14 residues. The germline V gene has CDR1 MNHEY and CDR2 SVGAGI. The CDR3 sequence: CASSYGGRGTEAFF. In nucleotides, the CDR3 is TGTGCCAGCAGTTACGGGGGCAGAGGCACTGAAGCTTTCTTT.

This clone has a handful of counts. The gene calls are TRBV5-1 and TRBJ2-3; a weak D match, TRBD1 (5 bases). Deletions cut 0 bases from V and 2 bases from J, with 7 bases between. This CDR3 spans 14 amino acids. In germline, CDR1 is SGHRS, CDR2 YFSETQ. This CDR3 is CASSLGQFTDTQYF. The CDR3 DNA sequence: TGCGCCAGCAGCTTGGGACAGTTCACAGATACGCAGTATTTT. The full variable domain, with the rest looked up from reference TRBV5-1 and TRBJ2-3, is KAGVTQTPRYLIKTRGQQVTLSCSPISGHRSVSWYQQTPGQGLQFLFEYFSETQRNKGNFPGRFSGRQFSNSRSEMNVSTLELGDSALYLCASSLGQFTDTQYFGPGTRLTVL.

The chain recombines TRBV13 with TRBJ2-1, with 8 bases that match TRBD2. Germline CDR1 PRHDT, CDR2 FYEKMQ (reference sequence). The V segment lost 5 bases and the J segment 8 bases; nucleotides outside the gene matches: 17. The CDR3 length is 17 residues. The CDR3 DNA reads TGTGCCAGCAGCCCGCGCCGTCGAGGAGCGGGAGCCGATGAGCAGTTCTTC. This translates into CASSPRRRGAGADEQFF.

This CDR3 is CSAYGLAVQYV. For the CDR3, the DNA is TGCAGTGCTTACGGACTAGCTGTTCAGTACGTC. V usage is TRBV20-1 and J usage is TRBJ2-7, with 8 bases that match TRBD2. V lost 5 bases and J lost 10; bases outside the gene matches: 7. The CDR3 totals 11 residues. Germline V lookup: CDR1 DFQATT, CDR2 SNEGSKA (reference sequence).

The gene calls are TRBV7-2 and TRBJ1-3, with D unclear. Per the germline V gene, CDR1 is SGHTA and CDR2 is FQGNSA. Trimming removed 1 base from V and 3 bases from J, with 13 bases in between. The CDR3 consists of 16 residues. The CDR3 bases are TGTGCCAGCAGCTTAGGACCCCCGGGAAGTGGAAACACCATATATTTT. This encodes CASSLGPPGSGNTIYF.

The chain recombines TRBV28 with TRBJ1-2; maybe TRBD1 (5 bases). The CDR3 sequence is 16 residues long. With 4 bases removed from V and 4 bases from J, the gap between germline ends came to 19 bases. Germline CDR1 and CDR2: MDHEN and SYDVKM. The CDR3 loop reads CASSSLSQGNGYGYTF. The CDR3 DNA reads as TGTGCCAGCAGTTCCCTGTCCCAGGGAAACGGCTATGGCTACACCTTC.

V is TRBV19 and J is TRBJ1-1; D might be TRBD1 (5 bases). The CDR3 has 13 residues. With 3 bases removed from V and 8 bases from J, the gap between germline ends came to 13 bases. Germline values: CDR1 LNHDA, CDR2 SQIVND (reference sequence). The CDR3, as DNA: TGTGCCAGTAGTATTGGGGCCAATGACGAAGCTTTCTTT. Protein sequence: CASSIGANDEAFF.

The V call is TRBV21-1, the J call TRBJ1-2; no check of the table's D call, TRBD1, against the DNA was made. TRBV21-1 is a pseudogene locus. CDR3 length: 15 amino acids. DNA of the CDR3: TGTGCCAGCAGCAAAGCAGGCAGGGGGAACTATGGCTACACCTTC. Translation gives CASSKAGRGNYGYTF.